This TCR beta chain was sequenced during a study of long-term antiretroviral therapy in people with HIV. As for the study in general: Sampling started about a decade before the 2015 immediate-ART recommendation.

Assay version v3.0 of immunoSEQ was used, and it was run at survey level. A per-sample goal of roughly 40,000-50,000 T-cell genomes was targeted by sequencing. The protocol was immunoSEQ multiplex PCR, while the TCRdb copy is restricted to in-frame clones and leaves out a portion. The sample carries about 22,000 clones, roughly four fifths recorded once. The CDR3 totals 14 residues. Between the trimmed V and J ends, which lost 5 bases and 2 bases, there was a span of 13 bases. The germline V gene has CDR1 MNHNY and CDR2 SVGAGI (reference sequence). To note about this clone: The antigen is not known.

Whole-study results and caveats: Diversity went up after ART and still fell short of transplant donor controls.

The source is a man aged 40-49 years with HIV. The rearrangement joins TRBV6-6 to TRBJ2-7; D not certain. Sequenced material: unsorted PBMCs, taken 0.5 years before starting antiretroviral therapy. The CDR3 reads CASSTPGPPYEQYF. Here the CDR3 DNA reads TGTGCCAGCAGTACGCCGGGTCCCCCCTACGAGCAGTACTTC.